These 20 T cell receptor beta chains were all obtained from the same sample, sequenced in a study of blood T cell repertoires in COVID-19. Generated by immunoSEQ multiplex PCR, the TCRdb table keeps only in-frame clones and is missing some. Among more than 250,000 clones listed, around 91% were seen once. Sequences were obtained from PBMCs or T cells enriched from blood (not recorded which). The receptors shown here come from a woman in her late teens or twenties with acute COVID-19.

This chain connects TRBV5-1 to TRBJ2-7, with a tentative D call TRBD1 (6 bases). The germline gives CDR1 SGHRS, CDR2 YFSETQ. The CDR3 spans 14 residues. V was pared by 4 bases and J by 4 bases, with 15 bases between. CDR3 in amino acids: CASSTGQRQYEQYF. CDR3 DNA: TGCGCCAGCAGCACAGGACAGAGACAATACGAGCAGTACTTC.

The chain couples TRBV7-2 to TRBJ2-7; D might be TRBD2 (5 bases). In germline, CDR1 is SGHTA, CDR2 FQGNSA. V shed 7 bases and J shed 0 bases, with 16 bases lying between them. This CDR3 has 15 amino acids. The CDR3, as DNA: TGTGCCAGCAAACTCGGTCTGGGAGTCTCCTACGAGCAGTACTTC. Translated, it gives CASKLGLGVSYEQYF.

The gene calls are TRBV7-9 and TRBJ2-2, with 12 positions matching TRBD2. This CDR3 is built from 18 residues. Unmatched junction bases numbered 8, after V lost 5 bases and J lost 1 base. Germline V gene lookup returns CDR1 SEHNR and CDR2 FQNEAQ (reference sequence). The CDR3 is CASSGTSGRTGNTGELFF. DNA for the CDR3: TGTGCCAGCAGCGGGACTAGCGGGCGCACGGGGAACACCGGGGAGCTGTTTTTT.

In its sample, this clone was seen once. The CDR3 spells CASSLEMTGNYEQYF. For the CDR3, the DNA is TGTGCCAGCAGCTTGGAGATGACGGGGAACTACGAGCAGTACTTC. The rearrangement joins TRBV5-6 to TRBJ2-7; TRBD2 is a possible D gene (5 bases). Germline V gene sequence: CDR1 SGHDT, CDR2 YYEEEE. The CDR3 consists of 15 residues. V gave up 0 bases and J gave up 3 bases, with 13 bases separating them.

About this clone: Other nucleotide sequences in the sample specify the same CDR3. The chain has TRBV6-5 and TRBJ1-3; D is possibly TRBD1 (6 bases). The CDR3 totals 15 residues. The germline V gene has CDR1 MNHEY and CDR2 SVGAGI. Deletions cut 5 bases from V and 0 bases from J, with 11 bases between. The CDR3 loop is CASSPTGISGNTIYF. CDR3 bases: TGTGCCAGCAGTCCGACAGGAATCTCTGGAAACACCATATATTTT.

The sample holds one count of this clone. This rearrangement joins TRBV30 to TRBJ2-5, with TRBD1 matching 7 bases. This CDR3 is built from 14 residues. V shed 0 bases and J 2 bases; nucleotides not matched to a gene: 3. Looked up from germline, CDR1 is GTSNPN and CDR2 is SVGIG (reference sequence). The CDR3 DNA reads as TGTGCCTGGAGTGTAGGGGGCCAACAAGAGACCCAGTACTTC. It codes for CAWSVGGQQETQYF.

This chain joins TRBV24-1 and TRBJ2-1, with 7 bases fitting TRBD2. Germline trimming cut 4 bases from V and 1 base from J; bases unmatched to any gene: 15. The CDR3 consists of 19 residues. The germline gives CDR1 KGHDR, CDR2 SFDVKD. CDR3 in DNA: TGTGCCACCAGTGACCTGTTGGTTAGGGCGGGAGTGTCCTACAATGAGCAGTTCTTC. Encoded protein: CATSDLLVRAGVSYNEQFF.

J is TRBJ1-5 and V is TRBV7-8; a weak D match, TRBD1 (5 bases). Germline V CDR1 and CDR2: SGHVS, FQNEAQ. Trimming pared 5 bases from V and 2 bases from J, leaving 19 bases between. The CDR3 covers 17 residues. The CDR3 DNA follows: TGTGCCAGCAGCCCCGAGATGGCCGGGGGTGGCAATCAGCCCCAGCATTTT. It is translated as CASSPEMAGGGNQPQHF.

The chain uses TRBV11-2 and TRBJ1-2; perhaps TRBD1 as D (6 bases). Trimming left V 1 base short and J 4 bases short, with 13 bases between. CDR1 and CDR2 (germline): SGHAT, FQNNGV. This CDR3 spans 15 amino acids. The CDR3 DNA follows: TGTGCCAGCAGCTTAGCGGCAGGGGACATCTATGGCTACACCTTC. Protein: CASSLAAGDIYGYTF.

The rearrangement uses TRBV4-2 and TRBJ1-1; the match to TRBD1 covers 7 bases. J gave up 11 bases and V 2 bases, and 8 bases lay outside the gene matches. The germline V gene encodes CDR1 LGHNA and CDR2 YNFKEQ. This CDR3 is 13 amino acids long. CDR3 protein: CASSQSHQGEAFF. DNA for the CDR3: TGTGCCAGCAGCCAATCACACCAGGGGGAGGCTTTCTTT.

This clone was observed a few times. The rearrangement joins TRBV27 to TRBJ2-7, with 7 positions matching TRBD2. This CDR3 comprises 15 residues. Germline V CDR1 and CDR2: MNHEY, SMNVEV (reference sequence). V lost 5 bases to trimming and J lost 3 bases; unmatched junction nucleotides: 10. The CDR3 region is CASSPRSGIDYEQYF. The CDR3 nucleotides are TGTGCCAGCAGTCCTCGAAGCGGGATCGACTACGAGCAGTACTTC.

This clone has only a few counts. The chain is built from TRBV18 and TRBJ1-2; tentatively, D is TRBD1 (5 bases). V lost 3 bases, J lost 6 bases, and 11 bases lay in between. Germline CDR1 and CDR2: KGHSH and LQKENI. The CDR3 runs to 13 residues. The CDR3 spells CASSPGQMNGYTF. In DNA, the CDR3 is TGTGCCAGCTCACCGGGGCAGATGAATGGCTACACCTTC.

The chain is built from TRBV7-8 and TRBJ2-1; 9 bases agree with TRBD2. CDR3 length: 18 amino acids. Germline CDR1 reads SGHVS; CDR2 reads FQNEAQ. The V and J ends lost 1 base and 0 bases, in that order; junction bases with no gene match: 7. DNA of the CDR3: TGTGCCAGCAGCTTAGTGGCTAGCGGGGCGAGCTCCTACAATGAGCAGTTCTTC. This sequence encodes CASSLVASGASSYNEQFF.

This clone appeared once. The V gene is TRBV7-2, the J gene TRBJ1-1, with a possible D match to TRBD1 (6 bases). V was clipped by 2 bases and J by 4 bases, with 11 bases between them. Germline V gene sequence: CDR1 SGHTA, CDR2 FQGNSA. This CDR3 is 14 amino acids long. DNA for the CDR3: TGTGCCAGCAGCTTATTGGGCAGGGGCACTGAAGCTTTCTTT. It yields the protein CASSLLGRGTEAFF. Full variable domain (rest looked up from reference TRBV7-2 and TRBJ1-1): GAGVSQSPSNKVTEKGKDVELRCDPISGHTALYWYRQSLGQGLEFLIYFQGNSAPDKSGLPSDRFSAERTGGSVSTLTIQRTQQEDSAVYLCASSLLGRGTEAFFGQGTRLTVV.

V is TRBV30 and J is TRBJ2-7; TRBD1 matches 9 bases. Trimming cost V 1 base and J 3 bases; bases outside gene matches: 16. CDR1 GTSNPN and CDR2 SVGIG come from the germline V gene (reference sequence). The CDR3 runs 18 residues. CDR3 sequence reads: CAWSGGGLPGQGIYEQYF. CDR3 DNA: TGTGCCTGGAGTGGGGGGGGCTTACCGGGACAGGGAATCTACGAGCAGTACTTC.

The chain recombines TRBV29-1 with TRBJ1-5; TRBD1 matches at 7 bases. The CDR3 contains 13 residues. Per the germline V gene, CDR1 is SQVTM and CDR2 is ANQGSEA. V dropped 4 bases and J dropped 3; count of bases not matched to a gene: 3. CDR3 bases: TGCAGCGTTGGACAGGGAGTCAATCAGCCCCAGCATTTT. The encoded protein is CSVGQGVNQPQHF.

The CDR3 nucleotides read TGTGCCAGTAGAGCCGGGACAGGGTTTTTCTTTTCTGGCTACACCTTC. Protein: CASRAGTGFFFSGYTF. The chain combines TRBV19 with TRBJ1-2; 9 bases agree with TRBD1. The CDR3 consists of 16 residues. V lost 6 bases to trimming and J lost 7 bases; unmatched junction nucleotides: 15. Per the germline V gene, CDR1 is LNHDA and CDR2 is SQIVND (reference sequence).

This clone is a singleton in its sample. The CDR3 here is CASSRAGEYYNEQFF. DNA of the CDR3: TGTGCCAGCAGCAGAGCGGGAGAGTACTACAATGAGCAGTTCTTC. V and J are TRBV7-9 and TRBJ2-1; 8 nucleotides match TRBD2. Trimming removed 5 bases from V and 3 bases from J; junction bases left unmatched: 6. CDR3 length: 15 residues. Germline V gives CDR1 SEHNR, CDR2 FQNEAQ (reference sequence).

V usage is TRBV15 and J usage is TRBJ2-1; tentatively, D is TRBD2 (5 bases). Germline CDR1 LNHNV, CDR2 YYDKDF (reference sequence). This CDR3 region has 14 residues. V was pared by 4 bases and J by 9 bases, with 16 bases between. The CDR3 bases are TGTGCCACCAGCAATTCGCCCGAGGGATCTGAGCAGTTCTTC. Amino acid sequence: CATSNSPEGSEQFF.

The chain uses TRBV12-3 or TRBV12-4 and TRBJ1-1; 9 nucleotides align to TRBD1. The CDR3 contains 13 residues. Trimming removed 4 bases from V and 7 bases from J; junction bases left unmatched: 4. Here the CDR3 DNA reads TGTGCCAGCAGTTCACGGACAGGGGTTGAAGCTTTCTTT. Amino acid sequence: CASSSRTGVEAFF.